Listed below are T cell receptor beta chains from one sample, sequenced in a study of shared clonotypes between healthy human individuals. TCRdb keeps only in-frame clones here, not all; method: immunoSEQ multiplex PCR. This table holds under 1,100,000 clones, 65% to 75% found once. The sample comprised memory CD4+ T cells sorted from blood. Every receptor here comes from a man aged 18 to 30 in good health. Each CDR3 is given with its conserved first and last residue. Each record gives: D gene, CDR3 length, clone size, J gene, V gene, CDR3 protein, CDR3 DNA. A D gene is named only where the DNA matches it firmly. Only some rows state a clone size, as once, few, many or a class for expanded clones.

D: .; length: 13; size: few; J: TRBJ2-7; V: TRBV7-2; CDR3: CASSSATTGEQYF; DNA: TGTGCCAGCAGCTCAGCGACAACTGGCGAGCAGTACTTC
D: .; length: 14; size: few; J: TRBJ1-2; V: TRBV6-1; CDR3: CASSEGWGSNGYTF; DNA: TGTGCCAGCAGTGAAGGTTGGGGATCAAATGGCTACACCTTC
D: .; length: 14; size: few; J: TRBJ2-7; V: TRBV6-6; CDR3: CASSQGGAQGSLYF; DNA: TGTGCCAGCAGTCAAGGGGGGGCCCAGGGGAGTTTGTACTTC
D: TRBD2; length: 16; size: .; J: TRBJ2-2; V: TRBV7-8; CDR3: CASSSTSGSPAGELFF; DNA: TGTGCCAGCAGCTCAACTAGCGGGAGTCCGGCCGGGGAGCTGTTTTTT
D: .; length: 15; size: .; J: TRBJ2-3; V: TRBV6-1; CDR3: CASSEGQGSTDTQYF; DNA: TGTGCCAGCAGTGAAGGCCAGGGAAGCACAGATACGCAGTATTTT
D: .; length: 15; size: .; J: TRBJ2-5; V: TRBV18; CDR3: CASSPPTVAQETQYF; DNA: TGTGCCAGCTCACCACCTACGGTAGCTCAAGAGACCCAGTACTTC
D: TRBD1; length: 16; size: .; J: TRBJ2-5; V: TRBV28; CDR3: CASSTNEGARGETQYF; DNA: TGTGCCAGCAGTACCAATGAGGGGGCGAGGGGAGAGACCCAGTACTTC
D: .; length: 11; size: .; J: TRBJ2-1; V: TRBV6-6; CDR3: CASHSYNEQFF; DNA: TGTGCCAGCCACTCCTACAATGAGCAGTTCTTC
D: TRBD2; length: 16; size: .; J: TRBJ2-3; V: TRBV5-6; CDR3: CASSLFGLAGTDTQYF; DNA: TGTGCCAGCAGCTTGTTCGGGCTAGCGGGCACAGATACGCAGTATTTT
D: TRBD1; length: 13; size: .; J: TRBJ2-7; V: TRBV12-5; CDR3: CASGRDRRVEQYF; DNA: TGTGCTAGTGGGAGGGACAGGCGGGTTGAGCAGTACTTC
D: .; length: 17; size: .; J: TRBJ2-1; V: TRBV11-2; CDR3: CASSLTVTGILYNEQFF; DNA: TGTGCCAGCAGCTTAACAGTGACGGGGATCCTCTACAATGAGCAGTTCTTC
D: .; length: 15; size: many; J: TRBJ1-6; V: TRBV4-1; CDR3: CASSQEGLLNSPLHF; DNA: TGCGCCAGCAGCCAAGAGGGGCTCCTTAATTCACCCCTCCACTTT
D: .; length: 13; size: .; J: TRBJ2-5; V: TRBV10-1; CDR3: CASSDGGSGTQYF; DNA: TGCGCCAGCAGTGATGGGGGATCAGGGACCCAGTACTTC
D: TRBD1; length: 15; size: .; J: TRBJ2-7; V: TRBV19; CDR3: CASSIATGAAYEQYF; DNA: TGTGCCAGTAGTATAGCAACAGGGGCGGCCTACGAGCAGTACTTC
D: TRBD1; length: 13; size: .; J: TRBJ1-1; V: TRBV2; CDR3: CASSEQGVTEAFF; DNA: TGTGCCAGCAGTGAACAGGGGGTCACTGAAGCTTTCTTT
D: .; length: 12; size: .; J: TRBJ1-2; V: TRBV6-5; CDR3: CASSYSGNGYTF; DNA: TGTGCCAGCAGTTACTCAGGGAACGGCTACACCTTC
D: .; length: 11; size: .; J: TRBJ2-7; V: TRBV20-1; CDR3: CSARTGGEQYF; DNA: TGCAGTGCTAGAACGGGTGGTGAGCAGTACTTC
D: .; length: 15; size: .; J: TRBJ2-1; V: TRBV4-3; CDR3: CASSQGGSVYNEQFF; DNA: TGCGCCAGCAGCCAAGGTGGCAGCGTTTACAATGAGCAGTTCTTC
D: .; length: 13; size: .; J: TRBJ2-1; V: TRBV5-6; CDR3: CASRQGIFGEQFF; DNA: TGTGCCAGCAGACAGGGTATTTTCGGTGAGCAGTTCTTC
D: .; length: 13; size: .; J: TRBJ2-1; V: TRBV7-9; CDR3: CASSINPGGEQFF; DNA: TGTGCCAGCAGCATTAACCCAGGAGGTGAGCAGTTCTTC
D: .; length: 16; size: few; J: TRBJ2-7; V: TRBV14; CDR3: CASSQAGRRSSYEQYF; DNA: TGTGCCAGCAGCCAAGCGGGACGGAGAAGCTCCTACGAGCAGTACTTC
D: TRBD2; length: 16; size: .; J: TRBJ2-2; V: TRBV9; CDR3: CASSVSAGGNTGELFF; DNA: TGTGCCAGCAGCGTGAGCGCGGGGGGGAACACCGGGGAGCTGTTTTTT
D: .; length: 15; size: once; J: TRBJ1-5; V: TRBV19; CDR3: CASSSRASGNQPQHF; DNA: TGTGCCAGTAGTTCAAGGGCCTCGGGCAATCAGCCCCAGCATTTT
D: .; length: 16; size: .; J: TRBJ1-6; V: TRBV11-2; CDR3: CASSLDRVRNNSPLHF; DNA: TGTGCCAGCAGCTTAGACAGGGTCAGGAATAATTCACCCCTCCACTTT
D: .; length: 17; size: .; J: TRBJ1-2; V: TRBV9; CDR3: CASSVVYWDSQASGYTF; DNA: TGTGCCAGCAGCGTAGTTTACTGGGACTCCCAGGCAAGTGGCTACACCTTC